This passage covers 4 T cell receptor beta chains from one sample sequenced in a study of T cell clonality in common variable immunodeficiency. The protocol was immunoSEQ multiplex PCR, while the TCRdb copy is restricted to in-frame clones and leaves out a portion. Recorded here are about 45,000 clones, none singletons. What was sequenced was peripheral blood mononuclear cells. These receptor sequences come from a person aged 18 to 70 in good health.

This clone was observed at least ten times. Read data end 3 residues before the CDR3 end; the end is taken from the germline J gene. V gene TRBV30 combines with J gene TRBJ2-1, with 10 positions matching TRBD2. Germline trimming cut 3 bases from V and 4 bases from J; bases unmatched to any gene: 18. This CDR3 region has 19 residues. Germline lookup yields CDR1 GTSNPN and CDR2 SVGIG (reference sequence). The CDR3 loop is CAWRRLAGEGGWIYNEQFF. Partial CDR3 DNA: TGTGCCTGGAGACGTCTAGCGGGAGAAGGTGGTTGGATTTACAATGAG.

The sample holds many counts of this clone. The read terminates 3 residues ahead of where the CDR3 ends, so the germline J gene completes it. This chain links TRBV10-3 with TRBJ2-2, with 9 bases fitting TRBD1. The CDR3 loop spans 16 amino acids. Germline V lookup: CDR1 ENHRY, CDR2 SYGVKD. J gave up 4 bases and V 7 bases, and 10 bases lay outside the gene matches. The sequenced part of the CDR3 DNA is TGTGCCATCAAGGCCCTGACAGGGGGAGGCACCGGGGAG. It translates to CAIKALTGGGTGE. The full CDR3 sequence reads CAIKALTGGGTGELFF.

This clone was observed many times. The read comes to an end 3 residues before the CDR3 does, leaving the germline J gene to fill in the end. This rearrangement joins TRBV5-1 to TRBJ1-1; D perhaps matches TRBD1 (5 bases). The CDR3 spans 15 residues. Per the germline V gene, CDR1 is SGHRS and CDR2 is YFSETQ. Between the trimmed V and J ends, which lost 6 bases and 4 bases, there was a span of 19 bases. The sequenced CDR3 bases are TGCGCCAGCAAATTGCATCAGGGATTGGGCACTGAA. Translating gives CASKLHQGLGTE. The whole CDR3 protein reads CASKLHQGLGTEAFF.

This clone was seen many times. The missing CDR3 end, 3 residues past where the read stops, is filled in from the germline J gene. This sequence joins TRBV7-3 and TRBJ2-1, with 11 bases identical to TRBD2. The CDR3 extends over 15 amino acids. Germline assignment: CDR1 SGHTA and CDR2 FQGTGA. V gave up 3 bases and J gave up 4 bases; unmatched junction bases: 2. The sequenced CDR3 bases are TGTGCCAGCAGCTTTAGCGGGAGGGAGTACAATGAG. Translated, it gives CASSFSGREYNE. The full CDR3 protein reads CASSFSGREYNEQFF.